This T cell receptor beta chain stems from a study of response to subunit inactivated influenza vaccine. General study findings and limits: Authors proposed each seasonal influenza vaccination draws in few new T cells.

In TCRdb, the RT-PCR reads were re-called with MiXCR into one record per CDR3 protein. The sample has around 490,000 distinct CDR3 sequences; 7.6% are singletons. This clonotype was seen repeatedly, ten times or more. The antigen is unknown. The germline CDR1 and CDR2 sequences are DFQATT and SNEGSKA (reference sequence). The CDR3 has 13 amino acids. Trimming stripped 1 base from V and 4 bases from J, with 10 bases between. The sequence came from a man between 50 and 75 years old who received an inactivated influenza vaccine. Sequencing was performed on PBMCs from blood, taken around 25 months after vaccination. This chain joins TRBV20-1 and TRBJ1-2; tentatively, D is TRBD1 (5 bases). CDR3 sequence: CSARGDRPYGYTF. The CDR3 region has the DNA TGCAGTGCTAGAGGTGACAGACCCTATGGCTACACCTTC.